One sample yielded the 5 T cell receptor beta chains listed below, sequenced in a study of technical replicates of blood from several donors. Repertoires were generated with immunoSEQ multiplex PCR, while TCRdb's copy carries only in-frame clones and drops some. The profile shows under 90,000 clones, just under 97% of them singletons. The sample consisted of T cells isolated from PBMCs. These receptors all stem from a human donor in good health.

V usage is TRBV5-1 and J usage is TRBJ2-5, with 11 nucleotides matching TRBD2. V trimming: 2 bases; J trimming: 1 base; junction bases outside the gene matches: 10. The CDR3 runs 18 residues. CDR1 is SGHRS and CDR2 is YFSETQ in the germline V gene. The DNA of the CDR3 is TGCGCCAGCAGCTTCCGGACTAGCGGGTTCACCCGCCAAGAGACCCAGTACTTC. This gives the protein CASSFRTSGFTRQETQYF.

The chain links TRBV11-3 to TRBJ2-5; TRBD1 matches at 7 bases. The CDR3 contains 17 residues. Trimming at V came to 5 bases and at J to 5 bases, leaving 17 bases not matched to a gene. Germline V gives CDR1 SGHNT, CDR2 YENEEA. The CDR3 region has the DNA TGTGCCAGCAGCCCTAACAGGGGCGCCAGGTCATCTGAGACCCAGTACTTC. The encoded protein is CASSPNRGARSSETQYF.

The chain is built from TRBV6-1 and TRBJ2-3; 7 nucleotides line up with TRBD2. The ends lost 2 bases at V and 6 bases at J; junction bases unmatched: 5. The CDR3 sequence is 14 residues long. Germline CDR1 MNHNS, CDR2 SASEGT. The CDR3 sequence: CASSESGGLDTQYF. The CDR3 coding sequence is TGTGCCAGCAGTGAATCGGGGGGACTGGATACGCAGTATTTT.

J is TRBJ2-7 and V is TRBV28, with 7 bases fitting TRBD2. V lost 8 bases and J lost 2; bases outside the gene matches: 6. In germline, CDR1 is MDHEN, CDR2 SYDVKM. The CDR3 runs to 13 residues. The CDR3 spells CASGLAGAYEQYF. DNA of the CDR3: TGTGCCAGCGGCTTAGCGGGCGCCTACGAGCAGTACTTC. Supplemented by reference TRBV28 and TRBJ2-7, the full variable domain reads DVKVTQSSRYLVKRTGEKVFLECVQDMDHENMFWYRQDPGLGLRLIYFSYDVKMKEKGDIPEGYSVSREKKERFSLILESASTNQTSMYLCASGLAGAYEQYFGPGTRLTVT.

V and J are TRBV12-2 and TRBJ1-4; TRBD1 was called by the table and not checked on the DNA. TRBV12-2 is assigned pseudogene status. The CDR3 has 18 amino acids. This chain's CDR3 is CASRLRGGVDRGNEKLFF. DNA of the CDR3: TGTGCAAGTCGCTTACGGGGAGGGGTAGACAGGGGAAACGAAAAACTGTTTTTT.